This T cell receptor beta chain stems from a study of T cell repertoires in cytomegalovirus infection. Study context: HLA-B-restricted CMV epitopes that are well studied, plus recently identified HLA-C-restricted ones, were used by the study.

CDR1 is KGHDR, CDR2 SFDVKD, per germline. With V trimmed by 2 bases and J by 10 bases, 8 bases remained unmatched. This CDR3 spans 16 amino acids. Findings of the study overall: HLA-C-restricted CMV-specific TCR beta clonotypes prevailed in the ex vivo response.

About this clonotype: Its antigen is unidentified.

TCRdb reprocessed the reads with MiXCR, giving one entry per CDR3 protein. The sample yields fewer than 950,000 distinct CDR3 sequences, roughly 33% seen once. The TCR was taken from a human donor in good health (CMV status not recorded). Some clones in this sample may be carry-over from other donors' samples. Source: cultured CD8+ T cells from PBMCs, taken from culture after CMV antigen stimulation. This rearrangement joins TRBV24-1 to TRBJ2-1; TRBD2 aligns across 12 bases. Here the CDR3 DNA reads TGTGCCACCAGTGATTCTAGCGGGGGGGCCGTATGGGAGCAGTTCTTC. It is translated as CATSDSSGGAVWEQFF.